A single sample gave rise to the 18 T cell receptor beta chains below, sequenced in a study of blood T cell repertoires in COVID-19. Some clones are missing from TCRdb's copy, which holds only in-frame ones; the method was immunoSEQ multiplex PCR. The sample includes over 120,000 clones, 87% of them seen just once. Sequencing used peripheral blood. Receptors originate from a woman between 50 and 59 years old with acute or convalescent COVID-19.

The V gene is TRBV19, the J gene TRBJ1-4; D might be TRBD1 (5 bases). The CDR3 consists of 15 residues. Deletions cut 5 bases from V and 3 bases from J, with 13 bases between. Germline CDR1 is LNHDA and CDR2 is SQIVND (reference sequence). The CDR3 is CASSHSRVANEKLFF. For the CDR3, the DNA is TGTGCCAGTAGTCATTCCAGGGTGGCTAATGAAAAACTGTTTTTT.

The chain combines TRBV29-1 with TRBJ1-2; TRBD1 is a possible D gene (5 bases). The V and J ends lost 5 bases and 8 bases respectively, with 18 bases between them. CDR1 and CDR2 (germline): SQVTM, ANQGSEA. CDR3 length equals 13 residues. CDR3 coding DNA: TGCAGCGTTAAGTTGGTAGGGGCGGGAGGCTACACCTTC. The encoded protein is CSVKLVGAGGYTF.

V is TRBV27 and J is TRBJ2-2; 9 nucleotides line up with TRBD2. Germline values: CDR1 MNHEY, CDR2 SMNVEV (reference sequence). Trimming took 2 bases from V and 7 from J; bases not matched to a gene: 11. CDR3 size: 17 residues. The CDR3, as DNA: TGTGCCAGCAGTTTAGGACATGGCGGGAGGGCCGTCGGGGAGCTGTTTTTT. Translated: CASSLGHGGRAVGELFF.

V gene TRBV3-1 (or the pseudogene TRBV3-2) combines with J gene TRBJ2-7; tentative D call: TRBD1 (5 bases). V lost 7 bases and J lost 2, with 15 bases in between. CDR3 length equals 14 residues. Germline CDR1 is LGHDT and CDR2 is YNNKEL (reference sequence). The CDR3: CASTALRAPYEQYF. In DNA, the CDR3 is TGTGCCAGCACCGCCCTCAGGGCACCCTACGAGCAGTACTTC.

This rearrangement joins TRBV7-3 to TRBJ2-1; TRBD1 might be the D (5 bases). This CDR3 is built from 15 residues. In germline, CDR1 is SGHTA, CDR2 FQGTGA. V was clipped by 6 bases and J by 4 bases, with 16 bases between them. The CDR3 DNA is TGTGCCAGCAGGTCGCAGGGTGAAGGTTACAATGAGCAGTTCTTC. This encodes CASRSQGEGYNEQFF.

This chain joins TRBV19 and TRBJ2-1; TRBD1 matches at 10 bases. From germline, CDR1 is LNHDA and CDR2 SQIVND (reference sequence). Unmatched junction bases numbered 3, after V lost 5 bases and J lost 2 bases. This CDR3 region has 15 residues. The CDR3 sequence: CASSWTGGPYNEQFF. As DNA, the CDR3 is TGTGCCAGTAGTTGGACAGGGGGACCCTACAATGAGCAGTTCTTC.

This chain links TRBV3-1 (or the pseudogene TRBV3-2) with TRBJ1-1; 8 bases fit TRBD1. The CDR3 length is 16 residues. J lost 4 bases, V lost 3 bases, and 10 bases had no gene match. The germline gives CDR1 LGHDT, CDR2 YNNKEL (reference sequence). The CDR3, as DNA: TGTGCCAGCAGCCATGAGCAGGGGGCGCGGGGCACTGAAGCTTTCTTT. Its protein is CASSHEQGARGTEAFF.

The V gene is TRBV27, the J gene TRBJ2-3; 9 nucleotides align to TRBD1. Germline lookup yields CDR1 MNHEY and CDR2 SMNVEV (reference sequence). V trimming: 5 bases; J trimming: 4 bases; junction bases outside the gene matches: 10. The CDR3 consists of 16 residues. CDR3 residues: CASSTSQGAQPDTQYF. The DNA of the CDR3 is TGTGCCAGCAGTACCTCACAGGGGGCGCAGCCAGATACGCAGTATTTT.

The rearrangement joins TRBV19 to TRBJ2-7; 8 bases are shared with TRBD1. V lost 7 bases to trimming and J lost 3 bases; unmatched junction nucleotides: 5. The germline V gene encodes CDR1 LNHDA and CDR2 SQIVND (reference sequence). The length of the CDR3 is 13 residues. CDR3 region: CASTAGQGYEQYF. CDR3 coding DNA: TGTGCCAGTACCGCCGGACAGGGCTACGAGCAGTACTTC.

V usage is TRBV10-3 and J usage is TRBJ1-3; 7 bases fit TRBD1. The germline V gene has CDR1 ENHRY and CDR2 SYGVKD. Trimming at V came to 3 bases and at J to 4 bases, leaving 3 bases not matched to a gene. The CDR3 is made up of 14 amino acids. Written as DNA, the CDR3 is TGTGCCATCAGTGAACAGGGGTCAGGAAACACCATATATTTT. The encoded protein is CAISEQGSGNTIYF.

The CDR3 DNA reads as TGTGCCAGCAGTTCAGGGACAGGGGTGGAGACCCAGTACTTC. This gives the protein CASSSGTGVETQYF. The rearrangement uses TRBV6-5 and TRBJ2-5; 10 nucleotides line up with TRBD1. Germline V CDR1 and CDR2: MNHEY, SVGAGI. The CDR3 totals 14 residues. V shed 4 bases, J shed 5 bases, and the junction held 4 bases outside the gene matches.

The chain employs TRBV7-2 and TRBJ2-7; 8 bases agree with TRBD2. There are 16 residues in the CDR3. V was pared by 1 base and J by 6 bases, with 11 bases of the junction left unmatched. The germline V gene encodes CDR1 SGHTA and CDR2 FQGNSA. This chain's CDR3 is CASSLGGTRGEIEQYF. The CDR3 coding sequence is TGTGCCAGCAGCTTAGGGGGGACTAGGGGTGAAATCGAGCAGTACTTC.

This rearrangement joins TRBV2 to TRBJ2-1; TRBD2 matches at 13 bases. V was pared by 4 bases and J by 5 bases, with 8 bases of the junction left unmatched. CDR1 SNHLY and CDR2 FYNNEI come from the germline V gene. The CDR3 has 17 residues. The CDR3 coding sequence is TGTGCCAGCAGTGCGGTGGTCGGACTAGCGGGGGACAATGAGCAGTTCTTC. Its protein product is CASSAVVGLAGDNEQFF. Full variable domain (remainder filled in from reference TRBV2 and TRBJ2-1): EPEVTQTPSHQVTQMGQEVILRCVPISNHLYFYWYRQILGQKVEFLVSFYNNEISEKSEIFDDQFSVERPDGSNFTLKIRSTKLEDSAMYFCASSAVVGLAGDNEQFFGPGTRLTVL.

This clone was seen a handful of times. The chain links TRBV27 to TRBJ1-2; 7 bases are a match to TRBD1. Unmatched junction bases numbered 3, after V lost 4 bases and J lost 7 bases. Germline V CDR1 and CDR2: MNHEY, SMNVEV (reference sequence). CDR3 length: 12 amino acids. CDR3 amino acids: CASSSNRGGYTF. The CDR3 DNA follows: TGTGCCAGCAGTTCTAACAGGGGTGGCTACACCTTC.

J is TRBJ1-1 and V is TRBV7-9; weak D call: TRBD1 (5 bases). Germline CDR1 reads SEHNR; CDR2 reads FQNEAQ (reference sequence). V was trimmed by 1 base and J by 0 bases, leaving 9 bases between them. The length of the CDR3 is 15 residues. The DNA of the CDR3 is TGTGCCAGCAGCTTAGACAGGACCATGAACACTGAAGCTTTCTTT. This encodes CASSLDRTMNTEAFF.

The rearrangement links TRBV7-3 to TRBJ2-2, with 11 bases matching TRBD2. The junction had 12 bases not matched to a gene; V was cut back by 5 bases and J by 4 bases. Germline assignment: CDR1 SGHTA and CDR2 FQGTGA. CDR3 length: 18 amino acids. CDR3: CASSPLYMTSGTTGELFF. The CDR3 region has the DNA TGTGCCAGCAGCCCCTTATATATGACTAGCGGGACCACCGGGGAGCTGTTTTTT.

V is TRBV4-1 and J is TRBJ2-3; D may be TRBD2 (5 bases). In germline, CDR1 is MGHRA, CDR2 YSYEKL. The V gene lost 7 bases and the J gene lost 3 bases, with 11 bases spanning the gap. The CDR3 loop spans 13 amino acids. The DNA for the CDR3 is TGCGCCAGCATGTCCTCGGGAACAGATACGCAGTATTTT. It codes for CASMSSGTDTQYF.

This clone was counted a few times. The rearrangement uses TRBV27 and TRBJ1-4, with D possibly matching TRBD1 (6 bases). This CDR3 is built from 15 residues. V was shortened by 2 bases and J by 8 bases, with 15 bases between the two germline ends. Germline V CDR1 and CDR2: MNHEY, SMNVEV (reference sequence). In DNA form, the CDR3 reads TGTGCCAGCAGTTTAAGCGACAGGTGGGGGGAAAAACTGTTTTTT. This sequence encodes CASSLSDRWGEKLFF.